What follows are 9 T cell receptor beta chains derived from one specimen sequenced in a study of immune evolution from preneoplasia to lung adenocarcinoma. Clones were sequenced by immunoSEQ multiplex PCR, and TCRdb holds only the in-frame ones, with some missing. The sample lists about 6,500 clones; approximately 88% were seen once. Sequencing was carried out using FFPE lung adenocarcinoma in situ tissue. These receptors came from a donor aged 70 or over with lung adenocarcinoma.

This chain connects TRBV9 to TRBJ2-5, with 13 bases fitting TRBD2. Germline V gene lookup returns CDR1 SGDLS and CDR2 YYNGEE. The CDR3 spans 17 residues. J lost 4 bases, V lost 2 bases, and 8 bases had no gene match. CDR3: CASSVGTSGKRRETQYF. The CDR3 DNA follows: TGTGCCAGCAGCGTGGGGACTAGCGGGAAAAGGAGAGAGACCCAGTACTTC.

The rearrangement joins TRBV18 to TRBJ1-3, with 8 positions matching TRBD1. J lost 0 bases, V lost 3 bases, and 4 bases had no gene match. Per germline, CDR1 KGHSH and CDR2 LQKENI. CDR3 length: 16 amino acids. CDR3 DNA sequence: TGTGCCAGCTCACCTGGACAGGGACACTCTGGAAACACCATATATTTT. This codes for CASSPGQGHSGNTIYF.

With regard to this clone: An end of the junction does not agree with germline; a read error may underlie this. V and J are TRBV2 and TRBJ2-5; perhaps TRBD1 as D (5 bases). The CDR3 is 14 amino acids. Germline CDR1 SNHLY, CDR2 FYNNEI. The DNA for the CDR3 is TGTGCCAACAGTAAGACAGCGAGACAAGAGACCCAGTACTTC. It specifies CANSKTARQETQYF.

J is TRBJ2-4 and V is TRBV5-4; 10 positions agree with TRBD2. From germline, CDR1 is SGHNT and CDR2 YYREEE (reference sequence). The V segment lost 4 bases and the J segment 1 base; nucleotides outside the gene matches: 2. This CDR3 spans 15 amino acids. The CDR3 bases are TGTGCCAGCAGCCATAGCGGGAGGGCCAAAAACATTCAGTACTTC. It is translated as CASSHSGRAKNIQYF.

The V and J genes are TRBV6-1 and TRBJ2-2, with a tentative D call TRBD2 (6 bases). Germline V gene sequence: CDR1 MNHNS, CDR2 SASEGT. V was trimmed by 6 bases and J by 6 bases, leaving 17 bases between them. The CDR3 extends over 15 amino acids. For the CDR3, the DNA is TGTGCCAGCAGCGATGGGAGGCTGAGGGCCGGGGAGCTGTTTTTT. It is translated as CASSDGRLRAGELFF.

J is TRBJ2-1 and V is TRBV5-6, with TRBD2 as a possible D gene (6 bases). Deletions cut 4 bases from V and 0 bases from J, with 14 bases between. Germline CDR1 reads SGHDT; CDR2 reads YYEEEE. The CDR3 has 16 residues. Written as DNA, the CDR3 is TGTGCCAGCAGCCGTAGACTAGTTTACTCCTACAATGAGCAGTTCTTC. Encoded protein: CASSRRLVYSYNEQFF.

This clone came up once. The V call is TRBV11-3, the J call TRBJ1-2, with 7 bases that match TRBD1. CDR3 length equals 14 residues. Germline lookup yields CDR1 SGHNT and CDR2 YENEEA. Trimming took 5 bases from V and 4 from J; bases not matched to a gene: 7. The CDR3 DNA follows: TGTGCCAGCAGCCCCTCAGGGGGTAGCTATGGCTACACCTTC. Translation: CASSPSGGSYGYTF. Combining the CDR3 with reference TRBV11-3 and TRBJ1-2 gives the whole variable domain EAGVVQSPRYKIIEKKQPVAFWCNPISGHNTLYWYLQNLGQGPELLIRYENEEAVDDSQLPKDRFSAERLKGVDSTLKIQPAELGDSAVYLCASSPSGGSYGYTFGSGTRLTVV.

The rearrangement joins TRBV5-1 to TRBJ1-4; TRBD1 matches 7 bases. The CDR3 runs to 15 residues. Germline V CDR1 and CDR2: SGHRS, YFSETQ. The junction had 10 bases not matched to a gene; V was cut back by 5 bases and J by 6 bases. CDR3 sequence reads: CASRAGDRNYEKLFF. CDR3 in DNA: TGCGCCAGCAGGGCGGGGGACAGAAACTATGAAAAACTGTTTTTT.

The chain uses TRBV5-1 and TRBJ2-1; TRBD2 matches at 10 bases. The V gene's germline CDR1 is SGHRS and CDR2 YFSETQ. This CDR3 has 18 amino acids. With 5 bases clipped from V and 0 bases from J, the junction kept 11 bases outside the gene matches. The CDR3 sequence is CASSGTLAGVTSYNEQFF. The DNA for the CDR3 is TGCGCCAGCAGTGGAACGCTAGCGGGAGTTACCTCCTACAATGAGCAGTTCTTC.